Listed here are 10 T cell receptor beta chains from one sample, sequenced in a study of control samples from healthy donors and cancer patients. Profiled with immunoSEQ multiplex PCR; TCRdb holds only in-frame clones, not every one. The sample yields 150,000 to 200,000 clones, around nine tenths seen once. Sequencing used blood. These receptors were taken from a woman under 40 in good health.

The rearrangement links TRBV6-5 to TRBJ2-3; TRBD2 matches 7 bases. Germline lookup yields CDR1 MNHEY and CDR2 SVGAGI. The length of the CDR3 is 16 residues. V trimming: 3 bases; J trimming: 2 bases; junction bases outside the gene matches: 8. In DNA form, the CDR3 reads TGTGCCAGCAGTTATATCCCGCGGGGGTCCACAGATACGCAGTATTTT. As protein: CASSYIPRGSTDTQYF.

V usage is TRBV5-4 and J usage is TRBJ1-5, with D maybe TRBD1 (6 bases). V lost 2 bases and J 0 bases, leaving 6 bases between the germline ends. Germline V gene data show CDR1 as SGHNT and CDR2 as YYREEE (reference sequence). This CDR3 is built from 14 residues. The CDR3 loop reads CASSLQGSNQPQHF. The CDR3 nucleotides are TGTGCCAGCAGCTTACAGGGTAGCAATCAGCCCCAGCATTTT.

J is TRBJ2-3 and V is TRBV19; 7 positions agree with TRBD1. Germline loops: CDR1 LNHDA, CDR2 SQIVND (reference sequence). The V and J ends lost 3 bases and 2 bases, in that order; junction bases with no gene match: 8. CDR3 size: 16 residues. In DNA form, the CDR3 reads TGTGCCAGTAGTATCCTAAACAGGGGCAACACAGATACGCAGTATTTT. It is translated as CASSILNRGNTDTQYF.

The chain carries TRBV24-1 and TRBJ2-3, with 7 bases lining up with TRBD1. The CDR3 runs 16 residues. Germline loops: CDR1 KGHDR, CDR2 SFDVKD. J lost 2 bases, V lost 4 bases, and 8 bases had no gene match. The CDR3 DNA sequence: TGTGCCACCAGTGAGACCGAGACAGGGATCACAGATACGCAGTATTTT. This gives the protein CATSETETGITDTQYF.

The chain carries TRBV6-6 and TRBJ1-1; TRBD1 might be the D (5 bases). Trimming took off 8 bases at V and 1 base at J, with 8 bases between the two ends. Germline assignment: CDR1 MNHNY and CDR2 SVGAGI (reference sequence). The CDR3 covers 12 residues. The CDR3 loop is CASGRGNTEAFF. CDR3 nucleotides: TGTGCCAGCGGAAGGGGGAACACTGAAGCTTTCTTT.

This chain links TRBV6-6 with TRBJ1-1, with D possibly matching TRBD1 (5 bases). Trimming cost V 6 bases and J 6 bases, with 11 bases left between them. The CDR3 contains 12 residues. Germline CDR1 and CDR2: MNHNY and SVGAGI (reference sequence). CDR3 in amino acids: CASSPQGAEAFF. The DNA for the CDR3 is TGTGCCAGCAGCCCCCAAGGGGCTGAAGCTTTCTTT.

In nucleotides, the CDR3 is TGCAGCGGGGGCCGGTCGGCGGGAGGCTACGGGGAGCTGTTTTTT. This translates into CSGGRSAGGYGELFF. The chain recombines TRBV29-1 with TRBJ2-2, with 8 positions matching TRBD2. This CDR3 is 15 amino acids long. J gave up 7 bases and V 7 bases, and 14 bases lay outside the gene matches. The germline gives CDR1 SQVTM, CDR2 ANQGSEA.

The V and J genes are TRBV3-1 (or the pseudogene TRBV3-2) and TRBJ1-6, with a possible D match to TRBD1 (5 bases). This CDR3 spans 15 amino acids. V was shortened by 6 bases and J by 7 bases, with 16 bases between the two germline ends. Per germline, CDR1 LGHDT and CDR2 YNNKEL (reference sequence). The CDR3 is CASSRRWEGNSPLHF. The CDR3 DNA follows: TGTGCCAGCAGTCGCCGGTGGGAGGGGAATTCACCCCTCCACTTT.

DNA for the CDR3: TGCAGCGTCGTAGGGGGGGGAGCTAATGAAAAACTGTTTTTT. Translated, it gives CSVVGGGANEKLFF. The genes are TRBV29-1 and TRBJ1-4, with D maybe TRBD1 (6 bases). V gave up 6 bases and J gave up 3 bases, with 14 bases separating them. The CDR3 spans 14 residues. Germline CDR1 is SQVTM and CDR2 is ANQGSEA.

The chain combines TRBV28 with TRBJ2-2; 14 positions agree with TRBD2. This CDR3 has 20 amino acids. The germline V gene has CDR1 MDHEN and CDR2 SYDVKM. The ends lost 4 bases at V and 4 bases at J; junction bases unmatched: 14. CDR3 coding DNA: TGTGCCAGCAGTTCGACACGTCCGGGACTAGCGGGAGTCAGCACCGGGGAGCTGTTTTTT. It is translated as CASSSTRPGLAGVSTGELFF.